These 4 T cell receptor beta chains originate from one sample sequenced in a study of cytomegalovirus exposure and HLA in healthy donors. With 60 Vbeta and 13 Jbeta primers, the PCR was carried out. Here immunoSEQ multiplex PCR was the method, and the copy in TCRdb shows in-frame clones only, minus some. The sample has about 62,000 clones, approximately 80% seen once; the top ten hold 2.5% to 3%. Input material: PBMCs. These receptor sequences come from a woman in her thirties in good health and CMV-seronegative.

This chain connects TRBV7-2 to TRBJ2-7, with 7 bases that match TRBD1. The germline CDR1 and CDR2 sequences are SGHTA and FQGNSA. This CDR3 is 14 amino acids long. Trimming removed 0 bases from V and 3 bases from J; junction bases left unmatched: 2. This chain's CDR3 is CASSLAGQFYEQYF. CDR3 bases: TGTGCCAGCAGCTTAGCGGGACAGTTCTACGAGCAGTACTTC.

The gene calls are TRBV30 and TRBJ1-4; 7 bases are a match to TRBD1. Germline CDR1 GTSNPN, CDR2 SVGIG (reference sequence). V trimming: 3 bases; J trimming: 8 bases; junction bases outside the gene matches: 15. CDR3 length: 16 amino acids. CDR3 in DNA: TGTGCCTGGAGAGCCGCGAGGACAGGAACGCGGGAAAAACTGTTTTTT. It specifies CAWRAARTGTREKLFF. The whole variable domain, remainder taken from reference TRBV30 and TRBJ1-4, is SQTIHQWPATLVQPVGSPLSLECTVEGTSNPNLYWYRQAAGRGLQLLFYSVGIGQISSEVPQNLSASRPQDRQFILSSKKLLLSDSGFYLCAWRAARTGTREKLFFGSGTQLSVL.

CDR3 region: CASSYHWDREEGYTF. DNA of the CDR3: TGTGCCAGCAGTTATCACTGGGACAGGGAGGAAGGCTACACCTTC. V gene TRBV6-5 combines with J gene TRBJ1-2, with TRBD1 matching 9 bases. The V and J ends lost 3 bases and 8 bases, in that order; junction bases with no gene match: 10. This CDR3 is 15 amino acids long. CDR1 is MNHEY and CDR2 is SVGAGI in the germline V gene.

The J gene is TRBJ1-1, the V gene TRBV7-6; possible D gene TRBD1, 5 bases. CDR1 is SGHVS, CDR2 FNYEAQ, per germline. CDR3 length equals 15 residues. The germline V and J ends were trimmed by 1 base and 2 bases, with 11 bases remaining between them. CDR3 sequence reads: CASSLVDSPNTEAFF. In DNA, the CDR3 is TGTGCCAGCAGCTTAGTCGACAGCCCCAACACTGAAGCTTTCTTT.